This TCR beta chain was recorded in a study of naive and memory T cell subsets. Whole-study findings and limits: Over 85% of naive TCR sequences appeared only once, unlike memory subsets.

As to this clonotype: The antigen is undetermined.

Both TRBC1 and TRBC2 were covered by a beta constant-region primer of two equimolar oligonucleotides. The ligated cDNA underwent four PCR rounds using SP2 and nested alpha and beta constant-region primers. TCRdb reprocessed the UMI-ligation and nested PCR reads with MiXCR, giving one entry per CDR3 protein. The table includes roughly 130,000 distinct CDR3 sequences, over 30% detected once. V lost 2 bases and J 2 bases, leaving 7 bases between the germline ends. Germline loops: CDR1 DFQATT, CDR2 SNEGSKA (reference sequence). CDR3 length: 13 amino acids. The TCR comes from a human donor in good health. This chain uses TRBV20-1 with TRBJ2-1; D not certain. The sequenced material came from central memory CD4+ T cells from blood. CDR3 bases: TGCAGTGCTAGATCCAGGACCTACAATGAGCAGTTCTTC. Translating gives CSARSRTYNEQFF.